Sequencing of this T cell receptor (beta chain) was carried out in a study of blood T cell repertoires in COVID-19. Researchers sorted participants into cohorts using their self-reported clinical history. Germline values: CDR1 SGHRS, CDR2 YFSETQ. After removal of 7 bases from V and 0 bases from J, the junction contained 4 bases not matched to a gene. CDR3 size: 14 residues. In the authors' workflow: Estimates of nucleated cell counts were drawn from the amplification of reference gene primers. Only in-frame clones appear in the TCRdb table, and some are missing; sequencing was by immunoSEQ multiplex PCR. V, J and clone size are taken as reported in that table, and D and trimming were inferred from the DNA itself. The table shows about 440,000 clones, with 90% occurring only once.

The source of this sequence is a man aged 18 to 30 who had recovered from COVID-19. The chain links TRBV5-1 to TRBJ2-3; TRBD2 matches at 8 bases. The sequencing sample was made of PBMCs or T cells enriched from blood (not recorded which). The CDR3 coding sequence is TGCGCCAGCCGCGGGGGGTCGAGCACAGATACGCAGTATTTT. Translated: CASRGGSSTDTQYF.